A single sample gave rise to the 11 T cell receptor beta chains below, sequenced in a study of T cells in Graves' hyperthyroidism and ophthalmopathy. There were TCR beta CDR3 regions amplified from RNA transcripts. First-round RT-PCR of the TCR CDR3 relied on the HTBI primer set. From the multiplex PCR reads, TCRdb called clonotypes with MiXCR, one entry per CDR3 protein. The table shows over 500,000 distinct CDR3 sequences, with over 45% occurring only once. Input material: peripheral blood or thyroid tissue (not recorded which). The receptors were sampled from an adult woman with Graves' disease, either hyperthyroidism or ophthalmopathy (not recorded which).

The V gene is TRBV6-6, the J gene TRBJ2-7; D might be TRBD1 (6 bases). The length of the CDR3 is 14 residues. Germline loops: CDR1 MNHNY, CDR2 SVGAGI (reference sequence). Trimming pared 6 bases from V and 3 bases from J, leaving 15 bases between. The CDR3 DNA is TGTGCCAGCAGGGCCGGACAGCAGAACTACGAGCAGTACTTC. This translates into CASRAGQQNYEQYF.

This clonotype was seen a few times. The chain couples TRBV28 to TRBJ1-2; perhaps TRBD1 as D (5 bases). The CDR3 totals 13 residues. The ends were cut back, 6 bases at V and 6 bases at J, with 14 bases in the middle. CDR1 and CDR2 from the germline V gene are MDHEN and SYDVKM. The chain's CDR3 is CASSFQGYDGYTF. CDR3 nucleotides: TGTGCCAGCAGCTTTCAGGGATACGATGGCTACACCTTC.

The rearrangement links TRBV2 to TRBJ1-2; possibly TRBD1 for D (5 bases). The CDR3 sequence is 13 residues long. The germline V gene encodes CDR1 SNHLY and CDR2 FYNNEI. The V end lost 8 bases, the J end lost 0 bases, and 10 bases lay between the germline ends. CDR3 sequence reads: CASGTATNYGYTF. In DNA, the CDR3 is TGTGCCAGCGGGACGGCGACTAACTATGGCTACACCTTC.

The genes are TRBV7-9 and TRBJ2-7, with 10 bases lining up with TRBD2. J was trimmed by 2 bases and V by 6 bases; bases with no gene match: 13. This CDR3 has 17 amino acids. The germline CDR1 and CDR2 sequences are SEHNR and FQNEAQ (reference sequence). Written as DNA, the CDR3 is TGTGCCAGCAGTTTTGCTAGCGGGAGAATGTGGACCTACGAGCAGTACTTC. Protein: CASSFASGRMWTYEQYF. Variable domain in full (rest from reference TRBV7-9 and TRBJ2-7): DTGVSQNPRHKITKRGQNVTFRCDPISEHNRLYWYRQTLGQGPEFLTYFQNEAQLEKSRLLSDRFSAERPKGSFSTLEIQRTEQGDSAMYLCASSFASGRMWTYEQYFGPGTRLTVT.

The CDR3 DNA reads as TGTGCCAGCAGCTTGACAGGGGGTTTCGAGCAGTACTTC. Its protein product is CASSLTGGFEQYF. The J gene is TRBJ2-7, the V gene TRBV7-9, with TRBD1 matching over 9 bases. The germline V gene has CDR1 SEHNR and CDR2 FQNEAQ (reference sequence). The CDR3 covers 13 residues. V lost 3 bases and J lost 6; bases outside the gene matches: 3. The full variable domain, completed using reference TRBV7-9 and TRBJ2-7, is DTGVSQNPRHKITKRGQNVTFRCDPISEHNRLYWYRQTLGQGPEFLTYFQNEAQLEKSRLLSDRFSAERPKGSFSTLEIQRTEQGDSAMYLCASSLTGGFEQYFGPGTRLTVT.

The rearrangement joins TRBV10-3 to TRBJ1-2, with D unresolved. Germline assignment: CDR1 ENHRY and CDR2 SYGVKD. The CDR3 is 16 residues long. V lost 3 bases to trimming and J lost 12 bases, with 26 bases between them. CDR3 DNA: TGTGCCATCAGTGACCCTGGACGGTCCGGGATGTCTGGAAACACCTTC. Translated, it gives CAISDPGRSGMSGNTF.

This rearrangement joins TRBV9 to TRBJ2-2; D remains ambiguous. The V end lost 2 bases, the J end lost 6 bases, and 17 bases lay between the germline ends. CDR3 length: 16 residues. Germline CDR1 reads SGDLS; CDR2 reads YYNGEE. This CDR3 reads CASSVSSSGVPGELFF. The CDR3 coding sequence is TGTGCCAGCAGCGTCTCTAGTTCTGGAGTTCCCGGGGAGCTGTTTTTT.

This clonotype showed up many times. The chain recombines TRBV20-1 with TRBJ1-3; 8 bases map to TRBD1. Germline V gene lookup returns CDR1 DFQATT and CDR2 SNEGSKA (reference sequence). This CDR3 contains 16 residues. V was pared by 3 bases and J by 5 bases, with 12 bases of the junction left unmatched. CDR3 bases: TGCAGTGCTAGTTCGACAGGGGAGCTTCGTAGAAACACCATATATTTT. It is translated as CSASSTGELRRNTIYF.

This clonotype was seen repeatedly, ten times or more. The chain joins TRBV5-1 to TRBJ2-2, with D maybe TRBD1 (5 bases). CDR1 is SGHRS, CDR2 YFSETQ, per germline. The CDR3 contains 15 residues. V was trimmed by 4 bases and J by 7 bases, leaving 17 bases between them. CDR3 amino acids: CASSPRQGFGGELFF. Here the CDR3 DNA reads TGCGCCAGCAGCCCGCGGCAGGGCTTTGGCGGGGAGCTGTTTTTT.

This clonotype appeared many times. V usage is TRBV14 and J usage is TRBJ2-7; no firm D call. Trimming removed 10 bases from V and 5 bases from J, with 15 bases in between. Germline CDR1 SGHDN, CDR2 FVKESK. The CDR3 loop spans 12 amino acids. DNA for the CDR3: TGTGCCACCTCATGGGGTGGCCACGAGCAGTACTTC. It encodes CATSWGGHEQYF.

The V gene is TRBV20-1, the J gene TRBJ2-3; TRBD2 agrees at 8 bases. CDR1 DFQATT and CDR2 SNEGSKA come from the germline V gene (reference sequence). V dropped 4 bases and J dropped 0; count of bases not matched to a gene: 6. CDR3 size: 15 residues. CDR3 in amino acids: CSAIPTSESTDTQYF. The CDR3 nucleotides are TGCAGTGCTATCCCGACTAGCGAAAGCACAGATACGCAGTATTTT.